The sequence of this T cell receptor (beta chain) was determined in a study of T cells expressing NK-cell markers (dated by TCRdb to the early 2020s). Regarding the research as a whole: TCR beta-chain repertoires were profiled in sorted CD3+CD56+NKG2C+, CD3+CD56+NKG2C- and CD3+CD56-NKG2C+ T-cell subsets from eight donors. Among the eight sequenced donors, seven were HCMV-seropositive and one was HCMV-seronegative. Randomly selected healthy volunteers, three men and five women, were used as the eight sequenced donors. Sequencing of the libraries produced 2 x 150 bp reads on Illumina HiSeq 2000/2500, MiSeq or NextSeq. The paper's findings and limits, for the study overall: In more than 5 donors, the dominant CD3+CD56+NKG2C+ clonotypes were found to rank among the top 10 CD8+ clonotypes and to make up 1.0-7.0% of CD8+ T cells. It remained unclear whether the expanded NKG2C-expressing T cell clones were specific for HCMV antigens. Those dominant clonotypes were again the most abundant among CD3+CD56-NKG2C+ cells in a few donors, at about 25-60.1%.

HCMV-specific IgG was detected in serum with a commercial ELISA kit to determine HCMV serostatus. Peripheral blood mononuclear cells were isolated from blood by Ficoll density gradient centrifugation. A remark on this clonotype: The antigen it binds to is not known.

CDR1 GTSNPN and CDR2 SVGIG were looked up in the germline V gene (reference sequence). Reading from cysteine to phenylalanine, the CDR3 counts 15 amino acids. The record lacks a DNA sequence. Sequencing was carried out with an Illumina HiSeq 2000. The TCR beta cDNA libraries were made using 5'RACE template switching, a step that added both a universal primer site and unique molecular identifiers. Priming for cDNA synthesis came from the TCR beta constant segment, and two successive PCR amplification steps followed. The authors' analysis ran thus. MIGEC handled demultiplexing of the reads and grouping by UMI, while MiTCR was used to assemble and quantify clonotypes. To exclude erroneous sequences, any TCR cDNA sequence not supported by at least two reads was discarded. The tcR package was used for downstream repertoire analysis, and clonotypes were matched across fractions by CDR3 nucleotide sequence plus V segment. Antigen specificity was annotated against VDJdb with VDJmatch, allowing one amino acid substitution in CDR3. The reads, reprocessed by TCRdb, yield one row per CDR3 protein sequence and no DNA. TCRdb, not the original authors, processed these V and J calls. The sample table includes fewer than 550,000 distinct CDR3 sequences. The ten largest make up roughly 1.4% of the sample.

The sequence derives from a woman aged 45-65 years in good health. Donor details come from another sample of the same person, matched by shared clones. The specimen was blood T cells: a sorted CD56 or NKG2C T cell subset, CD4+ or CD8+ T cells, or bulk PBMC T cells (not recorded which). The chain links TRBV30 with TRBJ2-3; the D call of TRBD1 rests on TCRdb alone, since no DNA is present to check it. The CDR3 loop reads CAWSSGTGVSDTQYF. The full variable domain, with segments outside the CDR3 supplied by the reference TRBV30 and TRBJ2-3 proteins, appears as SQTIHQWPATLVQPVGSPLSLECTVEGTSNPNLYWYRQAAGRGLQLLFYSVGIGQISSEVPQNLSASRPQDRQFILSSKKLLLSDSGFYLCAWSSGTGVSDTQYFGPGTRLTVL.